Below, 29 T cell receptor beta chains from the same sample are listed, as sequenced in a study of blood T cell repertoires in COVID-19. Measured with immunoSEQ multiplex PCR; TCRdb has only the in-frame clones, and not every one. This sample carries about 22,000 clones, 75% to 95% of them seen once, and the ten largest clones take around 3.2%. The sample comprised peripheral blood. These receptors originate from a woman aged 70 to 79 with active COVID-19.

The chain employs TRBV7-2 and TRBJ2-2; D not resolved. Per the germline V gene, CDR1 is SGHTA and CDR2 is FQGNSA. The CDR3 totals 16 residues. The V and J ends lost 2 bases and 0 bases respectively, with 10 bases between them. The CDR3 region has the DNA TGTGCCAGCAGCTTATCTATGCGCTCGAACACCGGGGAGCTGTTTTTT. Amino acids: CASSLSMRSNTGELFF.

CDR3 loop: CASSYGTVGFSYEQYF. Here the CDR3 DNA reads TGTGCCAGCAGCTACGGGACAGTGGGTTTTTCCTACGAGCAGTACTTC. This chain connects TRBV5-8 to TRBJ2-7, with 7 nucleotides matching TRBD1. The CDR3 spans 16 residues. V shed 3 bases and J 1 base; nucleotides not matched to a gene: 10. Germline V gives CDR1 SGHTS, CDR2 YDEGEE.

The V call is TRBV5-6, the J call TRBJ1-3; tentatively, D is TRBD1 (5 bases). The V end lost 4 bases, the J end lost 6 bases, and 26 bases lay between the germline ends. This CDR3 comprises 18 residues. In germline, CDR1 is SGHDT, CDR2 YYEEEE. The CDR3 sequence is CASSLGTLEGISKNTIYF. CDR3 in DNA: TGTGCCAGCAGCCTCGGGACGTTGGAGGGGATTAGTAAAAACACCATATATTTT.

This clone was detected only once. The rearrangement links TRBV29-1 to TRBJ1-1, with 7 bases fitting TRBD1. There are 12 residues in the CDR3. Germline values: CDR1 SQVTM, CDR2 ANQGSEA. Trimming removed 6 bases from V and 7 bases from J; junction bases left unmatched: 8. CDR3: CSVTFSGGEAFF. CDR3 coding DNA: TGCAGCGTCACCTTCTCAGGGGGTGAAGCTTTCTTT.

V and J are TRBV10-3 and TRBJ2-3; possibly TRBD2 for D (5 bases). V lost 7 bases, J lost 2 bases, and 10 bases lay in between. From germline, CDR1 is ENHRY and CDR2 SYGVKD. The length of the CDR3 is 13 residues. The CDR3 nucleotides read TGTGCCATCAAGGAGAGGGCCACAGATACGCAGTATTTT. Amino acids: CAIKERATDTQYF.

A few counts support this clone. This chain connects TRBV7-8 to TRBJ2-7; 8 bases match TRBD1. In germline, CDR1 is SGHVS, CDR2 FQNEAQ. The CDR3 is 14 amino acids. J lost 7 bases, V lost 1 base, and 6 bases had no gene match. CDR3: CASSLGGQGWEQYF. CDR3 DNA: TGTGCCAGCAGCTTAGGCGGACAGGGTTGGGAGCAGTACTTC.

V gene TRBV6-5 combines with J gene TRBJ2-7; 9 nucleotides agree with TRBD1. The CDR3 is made up of 15 amino acids. The ends lost 6 bases at V and 7 bases at J; junction bases unmatched: 13. Looked up from germline, CDR1 is MNHEY and CDR2 is SVGAGI. This CDR3 is CASSSTGQGFLEQYF. DNA of the CDR3: TGTGCCAGCAGCTCCACCGGACAGGGGTTCTTGGAGCAGTACTTC.

The V gene is TRBV5-5, the J gene TRBJ2-1; 8 bases are shared with TRBD1. Per the germline V gene, CDR1 is SGHKS and CDR2 is YYEKEE (reference sequence). V dropped 6 bases and J dropped 8; count of bases not matched to a gene: 13. The CDR3 sequence is 15 residues long. The chain's CDR3 is CASNPGVQGADEQFF. CDR3 in DNA: TGTGCCAGCAACCCGGGTGTTCAGGGGGCGGATGAGCAGTTCTTC.

This clone has just one count. The rearrangement joins TRBV6-6 to TRBJ1-2; TRBD1 matches at 7 bases. V shed 6 bases and J 7 bases; nucleotides not matched to a gene: 8. The CDR3 length is 13 residues. Germline V CDR1 and CDR2: MNHNY, SVGAGI (reference sequence). CDR3 loop: CASRPGDSRGYTF. CDR3 DNA sequence: TGTGCCAGCAGGCCTGGGGACAGTCGTGGCTACACCTTC.

This chain links TRBV27 with TRBJ2-5, with 12 bases identical to TRBD2. After removal of 5 bases from V and 1 base from J, the junction contained 14 bases not matched to a gene. The CDR3 consists of 19 residues. Germline V CDR1 and CDR2: MNHEY, SMNVEV (reference sequence). The CDR3 is CASSPSLLLAGGAQETQYF. CDR3 DNA sequence: TGTGCCAGCAGTCCGAGTCTCCTTCTAGCGGGAGGGGCCCAAGAGACCCAGTACTTC.

This clone has just one count. The gene calls are TRBV6-6 and TRBJ2-7, with TRBD2 matching 9 bases. The CDR3 is made up of 15 amino acids. Germline trimming cut 6 bases from V and 4 bases from J; bases unmatched to any gene: 10. The germline CDR1 and CDR2 sequences are MNHNY and SVGAGI (reference sequence). Here the CDR3 DNA reads TGTGCCAGCAGCCCCGGGGGACTAGCTTGGTACGAGCAGTACTTC. Protein: CASSPGGLAWYEQYF.

This sequence joins TRBV10-3 and TRBJ2-1; 10 nucleotides line up with TRBD2. This CDR3 is built from 16 residues. CDR1 is ENHRY and CDR2 is SYGVKD in the germline V gene. J was trimmed by 6 bases and V by 0 bases; bases with no gene match: 5. As DNA, the CDR3 is TGTGCCATCAGTGAGTCATGGACTAGCGGAATCAATGAGCAGTTCTTC. Its protein is CAISESWTSGINEQFF.

The chain has TRBV15 and TRBJ2-1; 9 bases match TRBD2. The CDR3 extends over 16 amino acids. The germline gives CDR1 LNHNV, CDR2 YYDKDF (reference sequence). Germline trimming cut 6 bases from V and 4 bases from J; bases unmatched to any gene: 10. DNA for the CDR3: TGTGCCACCAGACCGACTAGCGGAGCCTGGTACAATGAGCAGTTCTTC. Amino acids: CATRPTSGAWYNEQFF.

The rearrangement joins TRBV19 to TRBJ2-2; D is perhaps TRBD2 (6 bases). Trimming shortened V by 3 bases and J by 2 bases, and 19 bases separated the two germline ends. The germline V gene has CDR1 LNHDA and CDR2 SQIVND (reference sequence). This CDR3 spans 18 amino acids. The CDR3 is CASSIRVSSGTNTGELFF. The CDR3 coding sequence is TGTGCCAGTAGTATTCGAGTCTCCTCGGGGACTAACACCGGGGAGCTGTTTTTT.

The chain combines TRBV5-1 with TRBJ1-5, with 7 positions matching TRBD1. The CDR3 length is 14 residues. CDR1 SGHRS and CDR2 YFSETQ come from the germline V gene. The V segment lost 0 bases and the J segment 7 bases; nucleotides outside the gene matches: 4. CDR3 in DNA: TGCGCCAGCAGCTTGGGACAGGGCGAACAGCCCCAGCATTTT. Translated, it gives CASSLGQGEQPQHF. Full variable domain (missing parts from reference TRBV5-1 and TRBJ1-5): KAGVTQTPRYLIKTRGQQVTLSCSPISGHRSVSWYQQTPGQGLQFLFEYFSETQRNKGNFPGRFSGRQFSNSRSEMNVSTLELGDSALYLCASSLGQGEQPQHFGDGTRLSIL.

This chain uses TRBV19 with TRBJ2-7; 10 bases line up with TRBD2. Germline trimming cut 4 bases from V and 4 bases from J; bases unmatched to any gene: 1. Germline V CDR1 and CDR2: LNHDA, SQIVND (reference sequence). The CDR3 extends over 13 amino acids. The CDR3, as DNA: TGTGCCAGTAGTAGACTAGCGGGTTACGAGCAGTACTTC. The encoded protein is CASSRLAGYEQYF.

The rearrangement links TRBV28 to TRBJ1-5, with D tentatively TRBD1 (5 bases). CDR1 is MDHEN and CDR2 is SYDVKM in the germline V gene. This CDR3 has 14 amino acids. Deletions cut 3 bases from V and 2 bases from J, with 8 bases between. The CDR3 region is CASSFFRGNQPQHF. CDR3 nucleotides: TGTGCCAGCAGTTTCTTCAGGGGCAATCAGCCCCAGCATTTT.

V and J are TRBV11-2 and TRBJ1-6; 7 bases agree with TRBD1. Losses at the gene ends were 5 bases for V and 0 bases for J; bases not matched to a gene: 7. CDR3 length: 17 residues. Looked up from germline, CDR1 is SGHAT and CDR2 is FQNNGV. CDR3 protein: CASSQGVGSSYNSPLHF. The DNA for the CDR3 is TGTGCCAGCAGCCAGGGGGTAGGGAGCTCCTATAATTCACCCCTCCACTTT.

The gene calls are TRBV5-4 and TRBJ1-2, with 7 bases lining up with TRBD1. J gave up 8 bases and V 3 bases, and 7 bases lay outside the gene matches. The CDR3 sequence is 13 residues long. Germline CDR1 reads SGHNT; CDR2 reads YYREEE (reference sequence). The CDR3 spells CASSSSYRGGYTF. CDR3 sequence (DNA): TGTGCCAGCAGCTCATCATACAGGGGAGGCTACACCTTC.

The chain combines TRBV10-3 with TRBJ2-3; D is unresolved. The CDR3 is made up of 16 amino acids. V lost 0 bases, J lost 6 bases, and 16 bases lay in between. Per the germline V gene, CDR1 is ENHRY and CDR2 is SYGVKD. The CDR3 region has the DNA TGTGCCATCAGTGAGTCAACAGCAGGCTTGCAGGATACGCAGTATTTT. It is translated as CAISESTAGLQDTQYF.

This clone occurred once. The rearrangement uses TRBV3-1 (or the pseudogene TRBV3-2) and TRBJ2-7, with 10 bases lining up with TRBD2. With 6 bases clipped from V and 7 bases from J, the junction kept 9 bases outside the gene matches. The CDR3 is 14 amino acids. CDR1 is LGHDT and CDR2 is YNNKEL in the germline V gene (reference sequence). The CDR3 nucleotides read TGTGCCAGCAGAGAAAGCGGGAGGGCCCGTGAGCAGTACTTC. Its translation: CASRESGRAREQYF.

The chain links TRBV10-3 to TRBJ1-6, with unresolved D. V shed 3 bases and J shed 10 bases, with 13 bases lying between them. CDR3 length equals 14 residues. Germline V CDR1 and CDR2: ENHRY, SYGVKD. This chain's CDR3 is CAISEWLRESPLHF. DNA of the CDR3: TGTGCCATCAGTGAATGGCTGAGGGAATCACCCCTCCACTTT.

The chain is built from TRBV7-9 and TRBJ2-1; D may be TRBD1 (6 bases). Germline assignment: CDR1 SEHNR and CDR2 FQNEAQ (reference sequence). CDR3 length: 12 residues. The V gene lost 8 bases and the J gene lost 8 bases, with 13 bases spanning the gap. CDR3 residues: CASGTLGDEQFF. Here the CDR3 DNA reads TGTGCCAGCGGGACACTAGGGGATGAGCAGTTCTTC.

The genes are TRBV6-5 and TRBJ2-2, with 10 positions matching TRBD1. Germline V lookup: CDR1 MNHEY, CDR2 SVGAGI. Unmatched junction bases numbered 6, after V lost 7 bases and J lost 4 bases. This CDR3 has 15 residues. The CDR3 coding sequence is TGTGCCAGCAACCGGGGACAGGGGTCCACCGGGGAGCTGTTTTTT. Its protein product is CASNRGQGSTGELFF.

The chain combines TRBV6-5 with TRBJ2-7; a possible D gene is TRBD1 (5 bases). Trimming pared 4 bases from V and 6 bases from J, leaving 13 bases between. The CDR3 extends over 13 amino acids. Germline values: CDR1 MNHEY, CDR2 SVGAGI. CDR3 bases: TGTGCCAGCAGTTCCCAGGGTTTCGGCGAGCAGTACTTC. This encodes CASSSQGFGEQYF.

The V and J genes are TRBV30 and TRBJ2-7; D gene ambiguous. The CDR3 contains 9 residues. Between the trimmed V and J ends, which lost 8 bases and 3 bases, there was a span of 5 bases. CDR1 is GTSNPN, CDR2 SVGIG, per germline (reference sequence). CDR3 coding DNA: TGTGCCCCTTTCTACGAGCAGTACTTC. Protein sequence: CAPFYEQYF.

The table lists this clone with a count of one. An end of the junction does not agree with germline; a read error may underlie this. The J gene is TRBJ2-2, the V gene TRBV7-7; possible D gene TRBD1, 5 bases. Germline lookup yields CDR1 SSHAT and CDR2 FNYEAQ (reference sequence). The CDR3 extends over 13 amino acids. CDR3 in amino acids: CASSSTASGELFF. DNA for the CDR3: TGTGCTAGCAGCTCGACAGCATCCGGGGAGCTGTTTTTT.

This clone was seen only once. The V call is TRBV6-5, the J call TRBJ2-7; D is possibly TRBD2 (5 bases). V was pared by 6 bases and J by 4 bases, with 13 bases between. The germline CDR1 and CDR2 sequences are MNHEY and SVGAGI. The CDR3 contains 13 residues. CDR3 sequence: CASSRGIEYEQYF. CDR3 in DNA: TGTGCCAGCAGCCGAGGGATTGAGTACGAGCAGTACTTC.

Judged by abundance, this clone is medium-sized. The CDR3 DNA follows: TGTGCCAGCAGCTTAGCAGGGGGCGCGGGTCAGCCCCAGCATTTT. Protein product: CASSLAGGAGQPQHF. This chain uses TRBV7-9 with TRBJ1-5, with 7 bases that match TRBD1. Trimming took 0 bases from V and 6 from J; bases not matched to a gene: 5. Germline V lookup: CDR1 SEHNR, CDR2 FQNEAQ (reference sequence). The CDR3 is made up of 15 amino acids.